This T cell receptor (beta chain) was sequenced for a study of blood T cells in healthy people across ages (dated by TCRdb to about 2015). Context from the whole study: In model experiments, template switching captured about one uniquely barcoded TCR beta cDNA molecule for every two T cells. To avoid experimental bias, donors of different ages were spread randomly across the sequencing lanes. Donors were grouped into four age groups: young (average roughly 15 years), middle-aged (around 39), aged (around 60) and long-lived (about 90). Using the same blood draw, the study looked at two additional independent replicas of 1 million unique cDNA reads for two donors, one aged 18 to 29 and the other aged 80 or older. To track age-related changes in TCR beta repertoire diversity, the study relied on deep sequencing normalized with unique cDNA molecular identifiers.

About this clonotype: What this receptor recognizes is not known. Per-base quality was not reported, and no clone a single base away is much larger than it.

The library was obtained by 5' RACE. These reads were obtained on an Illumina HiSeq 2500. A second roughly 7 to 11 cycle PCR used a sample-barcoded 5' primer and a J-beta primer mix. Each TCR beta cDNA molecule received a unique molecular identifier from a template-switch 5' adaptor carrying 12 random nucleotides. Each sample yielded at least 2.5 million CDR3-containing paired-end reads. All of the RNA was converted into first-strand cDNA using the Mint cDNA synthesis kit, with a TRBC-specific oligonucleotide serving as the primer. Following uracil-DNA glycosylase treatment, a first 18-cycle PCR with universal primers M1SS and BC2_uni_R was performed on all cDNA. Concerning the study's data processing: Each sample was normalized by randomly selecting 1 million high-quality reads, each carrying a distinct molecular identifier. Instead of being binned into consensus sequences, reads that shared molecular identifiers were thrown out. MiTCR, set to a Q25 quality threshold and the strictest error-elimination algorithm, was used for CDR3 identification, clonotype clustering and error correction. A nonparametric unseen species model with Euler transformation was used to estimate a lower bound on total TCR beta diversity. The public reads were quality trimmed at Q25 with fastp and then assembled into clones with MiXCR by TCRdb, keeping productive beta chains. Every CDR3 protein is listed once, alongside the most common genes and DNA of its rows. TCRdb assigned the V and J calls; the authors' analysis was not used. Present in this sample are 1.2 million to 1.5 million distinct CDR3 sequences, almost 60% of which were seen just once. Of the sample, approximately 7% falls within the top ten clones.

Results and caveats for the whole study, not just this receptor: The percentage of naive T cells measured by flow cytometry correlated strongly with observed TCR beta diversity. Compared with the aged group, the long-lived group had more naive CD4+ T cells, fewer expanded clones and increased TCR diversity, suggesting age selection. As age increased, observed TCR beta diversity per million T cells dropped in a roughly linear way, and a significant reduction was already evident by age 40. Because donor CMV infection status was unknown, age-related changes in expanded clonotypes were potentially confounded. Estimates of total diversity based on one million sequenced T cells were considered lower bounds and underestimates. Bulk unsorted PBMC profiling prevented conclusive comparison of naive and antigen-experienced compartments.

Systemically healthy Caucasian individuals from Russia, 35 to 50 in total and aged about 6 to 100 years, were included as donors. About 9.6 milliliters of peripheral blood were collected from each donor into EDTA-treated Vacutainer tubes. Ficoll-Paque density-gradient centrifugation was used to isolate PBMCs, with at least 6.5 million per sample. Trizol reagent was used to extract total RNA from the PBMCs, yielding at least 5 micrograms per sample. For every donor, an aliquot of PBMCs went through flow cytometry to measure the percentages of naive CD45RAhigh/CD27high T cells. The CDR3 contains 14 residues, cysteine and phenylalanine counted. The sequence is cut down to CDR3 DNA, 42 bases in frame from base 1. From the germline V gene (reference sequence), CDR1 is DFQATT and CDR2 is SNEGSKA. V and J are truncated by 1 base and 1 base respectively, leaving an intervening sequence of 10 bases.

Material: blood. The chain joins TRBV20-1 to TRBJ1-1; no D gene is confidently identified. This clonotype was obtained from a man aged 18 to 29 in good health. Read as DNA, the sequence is TGCAGTGCTAGAGTTGATGGACCGAACACTGAAGCTTTCTTT. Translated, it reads CSARVDGPNTEAFF.